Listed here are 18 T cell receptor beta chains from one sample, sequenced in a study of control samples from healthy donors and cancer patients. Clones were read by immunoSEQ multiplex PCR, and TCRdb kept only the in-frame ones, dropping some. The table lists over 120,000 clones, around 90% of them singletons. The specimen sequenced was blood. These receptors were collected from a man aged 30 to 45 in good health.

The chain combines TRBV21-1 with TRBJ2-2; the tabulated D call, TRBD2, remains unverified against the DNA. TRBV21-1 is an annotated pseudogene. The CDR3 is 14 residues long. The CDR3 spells CASGDGEGGGELFF. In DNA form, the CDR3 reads TGTGCCAGCGGTGACGGGGAAGGTGGCGGGGAGCTGTTTTTT.

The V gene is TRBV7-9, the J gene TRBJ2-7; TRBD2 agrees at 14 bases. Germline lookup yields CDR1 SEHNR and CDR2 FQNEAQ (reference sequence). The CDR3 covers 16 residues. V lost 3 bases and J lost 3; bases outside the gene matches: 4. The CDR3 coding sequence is TGTGCCAGCAGCTTGGGACTAGCGGGGGTAATCTACGAGCAGTACTTC. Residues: CASSLGLAGVIYEQYF.

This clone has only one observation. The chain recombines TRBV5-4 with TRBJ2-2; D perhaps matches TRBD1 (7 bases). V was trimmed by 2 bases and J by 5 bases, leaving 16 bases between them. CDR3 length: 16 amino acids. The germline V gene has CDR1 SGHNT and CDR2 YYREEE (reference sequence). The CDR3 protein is CASSFGRGAWTGELFF. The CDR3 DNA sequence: TGTGCCAGCAGCTTCGGCAGGGGGGCATGGACCGGGGAGCTGTTTTTT. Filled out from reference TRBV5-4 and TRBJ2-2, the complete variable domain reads ETGVTQSPTHLIKTRGQQVTLRCSSQSGHNTVSWYQQALGQGPQFIFQYYREEENGRGNFPPRFSGLQFPNYSSELNVNALELDDSALYLCASSFGRGAWTGELFFGEGSRLTVL.

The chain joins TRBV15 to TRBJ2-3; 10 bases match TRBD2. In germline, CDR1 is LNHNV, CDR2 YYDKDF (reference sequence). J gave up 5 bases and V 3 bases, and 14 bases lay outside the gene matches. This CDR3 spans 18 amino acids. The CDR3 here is CATSSLLAGANFQDTQYF. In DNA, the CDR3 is TGTGCCACCAGCAGTCTTCTAGCGGGGGCCAATTTCCAAGATACGCAGTATTTT.

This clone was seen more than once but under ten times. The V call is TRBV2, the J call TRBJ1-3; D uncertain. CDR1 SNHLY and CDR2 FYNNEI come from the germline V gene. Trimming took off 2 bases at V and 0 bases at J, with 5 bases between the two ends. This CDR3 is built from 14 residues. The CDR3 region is CASSEMSSGNTIYF. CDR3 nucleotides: TGTGCCAGCAGTGAAATGAGCTCTGGAAACACCATATATTTT.

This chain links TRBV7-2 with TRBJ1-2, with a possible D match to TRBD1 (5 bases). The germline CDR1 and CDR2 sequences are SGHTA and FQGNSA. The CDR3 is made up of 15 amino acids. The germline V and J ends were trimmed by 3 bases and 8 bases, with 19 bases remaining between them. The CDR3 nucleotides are TGTGCCAGCAGCTTCTATGAAGGGGAGGAGGGGGGCTACACCTTC. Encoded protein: CASSFYEGEEGGYTF.

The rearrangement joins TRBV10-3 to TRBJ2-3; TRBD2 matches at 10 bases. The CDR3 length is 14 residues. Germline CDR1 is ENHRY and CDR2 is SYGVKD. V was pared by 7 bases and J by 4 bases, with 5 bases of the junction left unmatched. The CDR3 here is CAITVTSGADTQYF. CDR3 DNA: TGTGCCATCACCGTTACTAGCGGGGCAGATACGCAGTATTTT.

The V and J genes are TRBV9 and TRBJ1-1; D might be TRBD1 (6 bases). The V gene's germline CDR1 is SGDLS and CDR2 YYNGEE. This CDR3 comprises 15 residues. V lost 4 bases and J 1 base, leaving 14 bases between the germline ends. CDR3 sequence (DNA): TGTGCCAGCAGCTATACCGGGACACCGAACACTGAAGCTTTCTTT. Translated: CASSYTGTPNTEAFF.

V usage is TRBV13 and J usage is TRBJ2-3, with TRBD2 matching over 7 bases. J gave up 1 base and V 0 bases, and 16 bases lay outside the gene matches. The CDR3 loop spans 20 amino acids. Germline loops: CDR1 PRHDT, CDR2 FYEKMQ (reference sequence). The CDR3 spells CASSLGGAGKPLFGTDTQYF. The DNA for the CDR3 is TGTGCCAGCAGCTTAGGGGGAGCGGGGAAGCCCCTCTTTGGCACAGATACGCAGTATTTT.

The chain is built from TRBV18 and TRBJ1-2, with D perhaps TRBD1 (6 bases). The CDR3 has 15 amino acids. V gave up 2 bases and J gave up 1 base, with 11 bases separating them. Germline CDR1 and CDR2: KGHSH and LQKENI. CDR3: CASSPSRQVNYGYTF. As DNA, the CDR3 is TGTGCCAGCTCACCAAGTCGACAGGTTAACTATGGCTACACCTTC.

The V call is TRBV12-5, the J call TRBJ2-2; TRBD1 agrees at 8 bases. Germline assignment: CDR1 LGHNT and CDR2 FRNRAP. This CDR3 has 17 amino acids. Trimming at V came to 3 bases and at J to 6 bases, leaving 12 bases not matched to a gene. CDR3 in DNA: TGTGCTAGTGGTTTTAGGACAGGGTTGGGTTCCGCCGGGGAGCTGTTTTTT. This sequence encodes CASGFRTGLGSAGELFF.

This chain's CDR3 is CASSFGGARNEQFF. DNA for the CDR3: TGTGCCAGCAGCTTCGGGGGGGCCCGTAATGAGCAGTTCTTC. The chain is built from TRBV11-2 and TRBJ2-1; TRBD2 agrees at 8 bases. Germline trimming cut 3 bases from V and 7 bases from J; bases unmatched to any gene: 5. CDR3 length: 14 amino acids. Germline V gene sequence: CDR1 SGHAT, CDR2 FQNNGV. Based on the CDR3 plus reference TRBV11-2 and TRBJ2-1, the full variable domain is EAGVAQSPRYKIIEKRQSVAFWCNPISGHATLYWYQQILGQGPKLLIQFQNNGVVDDSQLPKDRFSAERLKGVDSTLKIQPAKLEDSAVYLCASSFGGARNEQFFGPGTRLTVL.

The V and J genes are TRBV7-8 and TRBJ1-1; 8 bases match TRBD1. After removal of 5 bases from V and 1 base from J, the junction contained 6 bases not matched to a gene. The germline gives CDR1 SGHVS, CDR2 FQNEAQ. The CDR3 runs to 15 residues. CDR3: CASSATGTGNTEAFF. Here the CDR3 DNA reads TGTGCCAGCAGCGCAACCGGGACAGGGAACACTGAAGCTTTCTTT.

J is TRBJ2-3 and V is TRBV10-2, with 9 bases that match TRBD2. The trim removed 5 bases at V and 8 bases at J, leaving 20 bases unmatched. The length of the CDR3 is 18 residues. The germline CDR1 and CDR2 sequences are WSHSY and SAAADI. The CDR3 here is CASSTREFGRGGLGTQYF. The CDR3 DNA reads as TGCGCCAGCAGTACTCGGGAGTTTGGGCGGGGGGGCCTGGGTACGCAGTATTTT.

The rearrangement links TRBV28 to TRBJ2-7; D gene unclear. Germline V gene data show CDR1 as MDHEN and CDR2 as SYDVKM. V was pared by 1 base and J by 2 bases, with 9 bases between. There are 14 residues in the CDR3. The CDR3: CASSLLLSPYEQYF. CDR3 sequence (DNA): TGTGCCAGCAGTTTATTACTATCCCCCTACGAGCAGTACTTC. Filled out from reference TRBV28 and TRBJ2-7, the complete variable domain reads DVKVTQSSRYLVKRTGEKVFLECVQDMDHENMFWYRQDPGLGLRLIYFSYDVKMKEKGDIPEGYSVSREKKERFSLILESASTNQTSMYLCASSLLLSPYEQYFGPGTRLTVT.

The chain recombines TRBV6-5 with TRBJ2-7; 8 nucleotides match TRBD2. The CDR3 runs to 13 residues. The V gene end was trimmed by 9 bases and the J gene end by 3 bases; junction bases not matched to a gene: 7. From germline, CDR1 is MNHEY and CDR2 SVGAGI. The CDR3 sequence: CASKTSANYEQYF. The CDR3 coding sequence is TGTGCCAGTAAGACTAGCGCGAACTACGAGCAGTACTTC.

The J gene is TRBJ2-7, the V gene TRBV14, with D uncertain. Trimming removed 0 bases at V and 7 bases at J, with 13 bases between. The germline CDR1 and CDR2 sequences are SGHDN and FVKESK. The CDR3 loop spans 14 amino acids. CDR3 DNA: TGTGCCAGCAGCCAAGATCTCAGAGAGAGGGAGCAGTACTTC. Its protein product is CASSQDLREREQYF.

CDR3 sequence reads: CASSQRYEQFF. CDR3 in DNA: TGTGCCAGTAGCCAAAGGTATGAGCAGTTCTTC. The chain links TRBV19 to TRBJ2-1; D ambiguous. This CDR3 comprises 11 residues. Germline CDR1 is LNHDA and CDR2 is SQIVND (reference sequence). Trimming pared 6 bases from V and 8 bases from J, leaving 8 bases between.